What follows is one T cell receptor (beta chain) and its context. The count of this clonotype is one. Its recognized antigen is unknown. Base-call qualities are not available, and no considerably larger clone is one nucleotide away. One read alone is weak evidence. This entry is derived from a study of T-cell memory formation after mild COVID-19 (dated by TCRdb to the early 2020s). Describing the broader study: TCR sequence clusters from the two donors were largely donor specific. In two donors, T-cell clones that expanded and contracted after mild COVID-19 were tracked by sequencing TCRalpha and TCRbeta repertoires over time. The cohort was made up of two young adult volunteers, one female and one male, who were previously healthy. The research as a whole found: Some responding clones were detected in pre-infection memory, suggesting pre-existing cross-reactive memory T cells joined the SARS-CoV-2 response. Contracting CD4+ clones turned up mainly in the CM and EM memory subsets, whereas EMRA was where CD8+ clones were enriched. Only a couple of mild cases were covered by the study, and larger cohorts that include severe cases with pre-infection samples were considered necessary. From day 15 to 85, contracting clones showed balanced CD4/CD8 phenotypes, whereas a second wave of clones that expanded from day 15 to 37 leaned towards CD4+. SARS-CoV-2 specificity was not confirmed for the second-wave clones peaking on day 37.

Ficoll-Paque density gradient centrifugation was used to isolate PBMCs. The run used an Illumina NovaSeq 6000. Using 5'RACE with constant-segment primers, TCRalpha and TCRbeta cDNA libraries were constructed, with sample barcodes and unique molecular identifiers added in the process. RNA was extracted from every sample with Trizol reagent. The libraries were amplified in two PCR steps, and the second step added a second sample barcode and Illumina TruSeq adapters. Libraries were sequenced on an Illumina NovaSeq with 2 x 150 bp paired-end reads. From the authors' description of their analysis: With migec v1.2.7, reads were demultiplexed and then collapsed into UMI-guided consensus sequences. Using mixcr v2.1.11, UMI consensuses were aligned to TRA and TRB V and J templates and then assembled into clonotypes. A clonotype was counted as expanded or contracted only when both edgeR and NoisET called the clonotype significant, with the noise models trained on biological replicates. For edgeR calls, the cutoffs were a false discovery rate-adjusted p below 0.01 and a log2 fold-change threshold of 1. As an exploratory analysis of dynamics, max-normalized trajectories of the 1000 most abundant clonotypes were examined with PCA combined with hierarchical clustering. Separately sequenced CD4+ and CD8+ repertoires were used to assign a CD4 or CD8 phenotype to each responding clone. The public reads were run again by TCRdb, first through fastp at Q25 and then through MiXCR, and only productive beta chains were kept. Each record represents a unique CDR3 protein, reported with the most common genes and DNA among its rows. These V and J calls derive from TCRdb rather than the authors' analysis. This sample comprises 25,000 to 35,000 distinct CDR3 sequences, around 21% of them detected only once. Approximately 1.5% of the sample rests with the top ten.

The V end gives up 5 bases and the J end 6 bases, leaving 10 bases in the junction not matched to a gene. CDR1 and CDR2, looked up from the germline V gene (reference sequence), are SGHNT and YYREEE. From cysteine to phenylalanine, the CDR3 is 14 amino acids long. The retained sequence is limited to the CDR3, 42 bases, with the frame set at the first base. The receptor was isolated from an adult who had mild COVID-19 (a few samples of this study predate the infection). The sample titles of this study are shuffled in the database, so cell type and time point are left out. Sequenced sample: PBMCs or a T cell subset sorted from them (not recorded which). The chain couples TRBV5-4 to TRBJ1-1; a stretch of 7 junction bases matches TRBD1. CDR3 sequence: CASSATGRRPEAFF. Here is the DNA: TGTGCCAGCAGTGCGACAGGGAGAAGGCCTGAAGCTTTCTTT.